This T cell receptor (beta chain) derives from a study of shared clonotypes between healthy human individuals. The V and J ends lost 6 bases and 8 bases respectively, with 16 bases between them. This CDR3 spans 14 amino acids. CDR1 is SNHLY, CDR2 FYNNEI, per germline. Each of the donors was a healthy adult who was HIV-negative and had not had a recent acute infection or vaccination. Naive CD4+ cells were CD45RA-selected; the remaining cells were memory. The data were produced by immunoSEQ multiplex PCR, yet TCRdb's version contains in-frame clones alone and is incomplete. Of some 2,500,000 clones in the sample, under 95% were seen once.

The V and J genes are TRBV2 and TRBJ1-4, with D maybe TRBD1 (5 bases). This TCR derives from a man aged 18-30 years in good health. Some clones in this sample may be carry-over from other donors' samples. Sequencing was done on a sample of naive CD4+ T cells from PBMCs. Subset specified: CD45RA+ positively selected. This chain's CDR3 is CASRGTGGEEKLFF. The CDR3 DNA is TGTGCCAGCAGGGGAACAGGCGGCGAGGAAAAACTGTTTTTT.